This T cell receptor (beta chain) was sequenced for a study of T cells in localized non-small cell lung cancer. Study-wide results and limits: It was uninvolved adjacent lung that showed the highest T cell clonality, exceeding tumor. Median approximately 58 top-100 tumor clones were shared with paired adjacent lung.

With respect to this clone: Its antigen is undetermined.

TCRdb's copy holds only in-frame clones and misses some; the assay was immunoSEQ multiplex PCR. Of 58,000 or so clones listed, 85% to 90% are singletons. The V gene lost 2 bases and the J gene lost 5 bases, with 10 bases spanning the gap. Per germline, CDR1 KGHSH and CDR2 LQKENI. The CDR3 has 14 amino acids. The genes are TRBV18 and TRBJ1-5; D not certain. The input for sequencing was peripheral blood, taken before any cancer treatment. The receptor was derived from a woman aged 35 to 70 with stage I lung adenocarcinoma. The CDR3 sequence is CASSPNFGDQPQHF. The CDR3 DNA is TGTGCCAGCTCACCAAATTTCGGTGATCAGCCCCAGCATTTT. The full variable domain, its missing parts supplied by reference TRBV18 and TRBJ1-5, is NAGVMQNPRHLVRRRGQEARLRCSPMKGHSHVYWYRQLPEEGLKFMVYLQKENIIDESGMPKERFSAEFPKEGPSILRIQQVVRGDSAAYFCASSPNFGDQPQHFGDGTRLSIL.